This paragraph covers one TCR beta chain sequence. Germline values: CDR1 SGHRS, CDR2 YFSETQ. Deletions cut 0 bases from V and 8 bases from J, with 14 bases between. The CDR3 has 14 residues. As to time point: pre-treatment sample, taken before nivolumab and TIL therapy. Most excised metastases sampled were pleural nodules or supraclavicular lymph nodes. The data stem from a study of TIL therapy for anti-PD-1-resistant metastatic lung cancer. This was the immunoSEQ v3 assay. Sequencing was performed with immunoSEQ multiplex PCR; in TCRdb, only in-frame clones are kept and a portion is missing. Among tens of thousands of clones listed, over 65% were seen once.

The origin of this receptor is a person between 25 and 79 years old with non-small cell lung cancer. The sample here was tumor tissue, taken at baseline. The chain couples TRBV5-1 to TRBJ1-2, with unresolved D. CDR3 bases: TGCGCCAGCAGCTTGGGTCGGTCCCTCGGGGGCTACACCTTC. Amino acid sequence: CASSLGRSLGGYTF.